The 16 T cell receptor beta chains below were found in one sample sequenced in a study of T cells in Graves' hyperthyroidism and ophthalmopathy. RNA transcripts yielded amplified TCR beta CDR3 regions. The HTBI primer set drove a first-round RT-PCR of the TCR CDR3. One entry per CDR3 protein results from TCRdb running MiXCR on the multiplex PCR reads. The profile shows approximately 300,000 distinct CDR3 sequences, roughly a fifth of them singletons. Sequencing was done on a sample of blood. Receptor source: a man between 50 and 59 years old with Graves' ophthalmopathy.

This chain joins TRBV29-1 and TRBJ1-1; a possible D gene is TRBD1 (6 bases). Trimming removed 6 bases from V and 0 bases from J, with 14 bases in between. CDR1 is SQVTM and CDR2 is ANQGSEA in the germline V gene. The CDR3 is 14 amino acids. CDR3 DNA: TGCAGCGTGGAAAACAGGGATATGAACACTGAAGCTTTCTTT. Translated: CSVENRDMNTEAFF.

The chain recombines TRBV29-1 with TRBJ2-5; D possibly corresponds to TRBD2 (6 bases). From germline, CDR1 is SQVTM and CDR2 ANQGSEA. V lost 4 bases and J lost 5, with 11 bases in between. The CDR3 runs to 12 residues. The chain's CDR3 is CSVGGGGETQYF. The CDR3 DNA is TGCAGCGTTGGTGGGGGAGGCGAGACCCAGTACTTC.

The table lists this clonotype with a few counts. This chain links TRBV27 with TRBJ2-2, with 10 bases that match TRBD1. The CDR3 has 15 residues. Per the germline V gene, CDR1 is MNHEY and CDR2 is SMNVEV (reference sequence). V dropped 6 bases and J dropped 5; count of bases not matched to a gene: 6. CDR3 in DNA: TGTGCCAGCAGACCGACAGGGGGCCATACCGGGGAGCTGTTTTTT. Its protein is CASRPTGGHTGELFF.

Many counts were recorded for this clonotype. One junction end does not reproduce the germline sequence, and a read error may be involved. This chain uses TRBV28 with TRBJ2-7; either TRBD1 or TRBD2 may supply D (5 bases each). Germline CDR1 reads MDHEN; CDR2 reads SYDVKM. This CDR3 contains 15 residues. CDR3 residues: CASSPPGRRSNEQYF. CDR3 bases: TGTGCCAGCAGTCCGCCGGGACGCCGCTCCAACGAGCAGTACTTC.

Worth noting for this clonotype: One end of the junction varies from germline; a read error may be responsible. The chain combines TRBV2 with TRBJ1-3, with D possibly being TRBD1 (6 bases). The CDR3 has 15 residues. Germline assignment: CDR1 SNHLY and CDR2 FYNNEI. The CDR3 region has the DNA TGTTCCAGCAGCGTGGGGGCTGTAGCTGGAAACACCATATATTTT. The encoded protein is CSSSVGAVAGNTIYF. Full variable domain (rest looked up from reference TRBV2 and TRBJ1-3): EPEVTQTPSHQVTQMGQEVILRCVPISNHLYFYWYRQILGQKVEFLVSFYNNEISEKSEIFDDQFSVERPDGSNFTLKIRSTKLEDSAMYFCSSSVGAVAGNTIYFGEGSWLTVV.

A note on this clonotype: The junction and the germline gene differ at one end; a read error may be behind it. This chain joins TRBV6-2 or TRBV6-3 and TRBJ2-1; D gene ambiguous. CDR1 is MNHEY, CDR2 SVGEGT, per germline. The CDR3 is 17 amino acids. The CDR3 loop is CAISDPGVALSYNEQFF. The CDR3 DNA reads as TGTGCCATCAGTGACCCCGGAGTAGCACTCAGCTACAATGAGCAGTTCTTC.

This clonotype was detected many times. This chain joins TRBV7-3 and TRBJ1-1; D not resolved. Looked up from germline, CDR1 is SGHTA and CDR2 is FQGTGA. Trimming shortened V by 5 bases and J by 1 base, and 8 bases separated the two germline ends. This CDR3 has 13 amino acids. In DNA form, the CDR3 reads TGTGCCAGCAGCCTTCATTCGAACACTGAAGCTTTCTTT. Translation gives CASSLHSNTEAFF.

In its sample, this clonotype was seen many times. The genes are TRBV3-1 and TRBJ2-7, with 12 bases fitting TRBD2. CDR3 length equals 15 residues. Unmatched junction bases numbered 4, after V lost 4 bases and J lost 3 bases. Germline CDR1 LGHDT, CDR2 YNNKEL (reference sequence). The CDR3 loop reads CASSRGLAGHYEQYF. The CDR3 bases are TGTGCCAGCAGCCGAGGACTAGCGGGACACTACGAGCAGTACTTC.

The chain couples TRBV12-3 or TRBV12-4 to TRBJ2-1; D is perhaps TRBD2 (5 bases). This CDR3 comprises 14 residues. Trimming stripped 4 bases from V and 0 bases from J, with 7 bases between. The CDR3 protein is CASSWRFSYNEQFF. CDR3 nucleotide sequence: TGTGCCAGCAGTTGGAGGTTCTCCTACAATGAGCAGTTCTTC.

V gene TRBV15 combines with J gene TRBJ2-2; 9 positions match TRBD2. CDR1 and CDR2 from the germline V gene are LNHNV and YYDKDF (reference sequence). The CDR3 runs 17 residues. V was pared by 1 base and J by 6 bases, with 9 bases of the junction left unmatched. CDR3 region: CATSRAPRGLASGELFF. The CDR3 nucleotides read TGTGCCACCAGCAGAGCTCCCAGGGGACTAGCATCCGGGGAGCTGTTTTTT. Based on the CDR3 plus reference TRBV15 and TRBJ2-2, the full variable domain is DAMVIQNPRYQVTQFGKPVTLSCSQTLNHNVMYWYQQKSSQAPKLLFHYYDKDFNNEADTPDNFQSRRPNTSFCFLDIRSPGLGDTAMYLCATSRAPRGLASGELFFGEGSRLTVL.

This clonotype was counted only a few times. V usage is TRBV6-1 and J usage is TRBJ1-1; D unresolved. Germline lookup yields CDR1 MNHNS and CDR2 SASEGT. The CDR3 sequence is 14 residues long. V was shortened by 5 bases and J by 2 bases, with 12 bases between the two germline ends. The CDR3 region is CASSPVYPNTEAFF. DNA of the CDR3: TGTGCCAGCAGTCCGGTCTACCCCAACACTGAAGCTTTCTTT.

The chain recombines TRBV20-1 with TRBJ2-7; D unresolved. V was pared by 4 bases and J by 5 bases, with 12 bases between. CDR1 DFQATT and CDR2 SNEGSKA come from the germline V gene (reference sequence). CDR3 length equals 12 residues. This chain's CDR3 is CSAMRSGNEQYF. CDR3 DNA sequence: TGCAGTGCTATGCGGAGTGGAAACGAGCAGTACTTC.

Only a few counts were recorded for this clonotype. The genes are TRBV20-1 and TRBJ2-2; D gene uncertain. The germline V gene encodes CDR1 DFQATT and CDR2 SNEGSKA (reference sequence). CDR3 length: 17 amino acids. V was pared by 2 bases and J by 0 bases, with 16 bases between. The CDR3 bases are TGCAGTGCTAGACCCCCTACGGCGGATGCGAACACCGGGGAGCTGTTTTTT. It translates to CSARPPTADANTGELFF.

This rearrangement joins TRBV12-3 or TRBV12-4 to TRBJ2-1; the D is unclear. This CDR3 has 15 amino acids. The V gene lost 1 base and the J gene lost 2 bases, with 9 bases spanning the gap. The CDR3 coding sequence is TGTGCCAGCAGTTTAGGGGCACCAGCCTACAATGAGCAGTTCTTC. Translated, it gives CASSLGAPAYNEQFF.

This clonotype occurred a few times. The chain links TRBV5-1 to TRBJ2-5, with 9 bases matching TRBD1. CDR3 length: 14 amino acids. With 4 bases clipped from V and 3 bases from J, the junction kept 4 bases outside the gene matches. Germline-derived CDR1 and CDR2 are SGHRS and YFSETQ. This CDR3 is CASSPTGGKETQYF. The CDR3 DNA reads TGCGCCAGCAGCCCTACAGGGGGCAAAGAGACCCAGTACTTC.

Notes on this clonotype: Possible read error: a much larger clone is one base away. The chain links TRBV6-1 to TRBJ2-7, with 9 bases fitting TRBD2. Per the germline V gene, CDR1 is MNHNS and CDR2 is SASEGT. The CDR3 runs 14 residues. The CDR3: CTSSPRGGSNEQYF. The CDR3 DNA follows: TGTACCAGCAGTCCGCGGGGGGGGTCCAACGAGCAGTACTTC.